This T cell receptor (beta chain) was identified in a study of blood T cell repertoires in COVID-19. Across the study: Whether acute or convalescent, the COVID-19 samples came from the United States, Italy and Spain. In each case, the material was cDNA or gDNA derived from T cells, B-cell-depleted T cells, or PBMCs.

Authors' data handling: For nucleated cells, counts were estimated from reference gene primer amplification. Repertoires were generated with immunoSEQ multiplex PCR, while TCRdb's copy carries only in-frame clones and drops some. Clone size and V and J calls were adopted from that table, with D and trimming inferred from the DNA. The sample yields 450,000 or so clones, approximately 90% seen once. The length of the CDR3 is 13 residues. Germline CDR1 reads SGDLS; CDR2 reads YYNGEE. The V and J ends lost 1 base and 5 bases respectively, with 7 bases between them. While infection was still active, Seattle patients were enrolled and then followed longitudinally.

What was sequenced was peripheral blood. The receptor's source is a man between 18 and 29 years old with COVID-19, enrolled during active disease. This chain joins TRBV9 and TRBJ2-1, with a weak D call TRBD1 (5 bases). This CDR3 reads CASSVQGHNEQFF. As DNA, the CDR3 is TGTGCCAGCAGCGTACAGGGCCACAATGAGCAGTTCTTC.